Below are 16 T cell receptor beta chains sequenced from a single sample in a study of blood T cells in healthy people across ages. Together with a sample-barcoded 5' primer, a J-beta primer mix was included in a second PCR lasting roughly 6 to 12 cycles. TCRdb recomputed calls from the 5' RACE reads with MiXCR, one row per CDR3 protein. The table lists about 1.8 million distinct CDR3 sequences, around half of them singletons. The sample comprised blood. The receptors shown here come from a woman aged 40 to 50 in good health.

The sample holds a few counts of this clonotype. The V gene is TRBV6-1, the J gene TRBJ2-6; D may be TRBD1 (6 bases). Germline lookup yields CDR1 MNHNS and CDR2 SASEGT. Deletions cut 4 bases from V and 1 base from J, with 17 bases between. The CDR3 sequence is 18 residues long. This CDR3 reads CASSGSRDTGSGANVLTF. CDR3 coding DNA: TGTGCCAGCAGTGGAAGCCGGGACACGGGGTCTGGGGCCAACGTCCTGACTTTC.

The chain is built from TRBV9 and TRBJ2-7; 8 nucleotides align to TRBD1. Trimming at V came to 0 bases and at J to 10 bases, leaving 6 bases not matched to a gene. Per the germline V gene, CDR1 is SGDLS and CDR2 is YYNGEE. CDR3 length: 13 residues. In DNA, the CDR3 is TGTGCCAGCAGCGTAGGTCCAGGGGGCAATCAGTACTTC. Its translation is CASSVGPGGNQYF. Supplemented by reference TRBV9 and TRBJ2-7, the full variable domain reads DSGVTQTPKHLITATGQRVTLRCSPRSGDLSVYWYQQSLDQGLQFLIQYYNGEERAKGNILERFSAQQFPDLHSELNLSSLELGDSALYFCASSVGPGGNQYFGPGTRLTVT.

This clonotype showed up just a few times. The V call is TRBV6-6, the J call TRBJ2-1; TRBD2 matches 7 bases. This CDR3 comprises 14 residues. Germline CDR1 MNHNY, CDR2 SVGAGI (reference sequence). V was pared by 4 bases and J by 5 bases, with 5 bases of the junction left unmatched. The DNA of the CDR3 is TGTGCCAGCAGTTTGCGGGGGTCCCACAATGAGCAGTTCTTC. As protein: CASSLRGSHNEQFF.

This clonotype was seen more than once but under ten times. The chain recombines TRBV15 with TRBJ2-1; possible D gene TRBD1, 6 bases. Matching the DNA end better, TRBJ2-7 makes the J call doubtful. Germline loops: CDR1 LNHNV, CDR2 YYDKDF (reference sequence). The CDR3 totals 16 residues. The CDR3 here is CATSRDGGPPYNEQYF. CDR3 coding DNA: TGTGCCACCAGCAGAGATGGGGGCCCACCCTACAATGAGCAGTACTTC.

The genes are TRBV7-4 and TRBJ2-7; D may be TRBD1 or TRBD2 (6 bases each). Deletions cut 2 bases from V and 2 bases from J, with 25 bases between. Germline values: CDR1 SGHVT, CDR2 SQSDAQ. CDR3 size: 19 residues. The CDR3 region has the DNA TGTGCCAGCAGCTTAAGAAGGGGGGCTCGATTAGTACGACCCTACGAGCAGTACTTC. Its protein is CASSLRRGARLVRPYEQYF.

The chain recombines TRBV18 with TRBJ2-3; tentative D call: TRBD2 (5 bases). Germline assignment: CDR1 KGHSH and CDR2 LQKENI. This CDR3 contains 15 residues. Trimming stripped 0 bases from V and 7 bases from J, with 14 bases between. As DNA, the CDR3 is TGTGCCAGCTCACCACCCGCCGGGGTGAGAAATACGCAGTATTTT. The encoded protein is CASSPPAGVRNTQYF.

The chain uses TRBV7-2 and TRBJ2-3; possibly TRBD2 for D (5 bases). Germline assignment: CDR1 SGHTA and CDR2 FQGNSA. The V and J ends lost 6 bases and 0 bases respectively, with 13 bases between them. The CDR3 has 15 residues. In DNA form, the CDR3 reads TGTGCCAGCAGGCTCAACGGGGAGAGCACAGATACGCAGTATTTT. It translates to CASRLNGESTDTQYF.

On this clonotype: This may stem from a read error, because a much larger clone lies one nucleotide away. The chain has TRBV4-1 and TRBJ2-7; tentatively, D is TRBD2 (6 bases). CDR3 length: 15 residues. In germline, CDR1 is MGHRA, CDR2 YSYEKL. Trimming took off 0 bases at V and 7 bases at J, with 16 bases between the two ends. CDR3 nucleotides: TGCGCCAGCAGCCAAGATGGGACTTTACATAATGAGCAGTACTTC. Amino acids: CASSQDGTLHNEQYF.

The CDR3 nucleotides are TGTGCCAGCAGCAAGGGGACCAGGACCTACGAGCAGTACTTC. Its translation: CASSKGTRTYEQYF. This chain links TRBV13 with TRBJ2-7; D may match TRBD1 or TRBD2 (5 bases each). The CDR3 contains 14 residues. Trimming pared 5 bases from V and 2 bases from J, leaving 13 bases between. The V gene's germline CDR1 is PRHDT and CDR2 FYEKMQ (reference sequence).

The CDR3 coding sequence is TGTGCCATCAGTGAGTCGAAGGGGTCGGGGGAGACCCAGTACTTC. It is translated as CAISESKGSGETQYF. The rearrangement uses TRBV10-3 and TRBJ2-5, with D perhaps being TRBD1 or TRBD2 (5 bases each). Germline loops: CDR1 ENHRY, CDR2 SYGVKD. This CDR3 is 15 amino acids long. With 0 bases removed from V and 5 bases from J, the gap between germline ends came to 13 bases.

The CDR3 here is CSATRTGGVGDQGYTF. Written as DNA, the CDR3 is TGCAGTGCTACTCGGACAGGGGGAGTAGGAGACCAGGGCTACACCTTC. The chain employs TRBV20-1 and TRBJ1-2; 10 bases agree with TRBD1. Trimming took 4 bases from V and 8 from J; bases not matched to a gene: 16. The germline V gene has CDR1 DFQATT and CDR2 SNEGSKA (reference sequence). The CDR3 spans 16 residues.

This clonotype was seen a handful of times. The genes are TRBV10-3 and TRBJ2-5; possible D gene TRBD2, 5 bases. Trimming shortened V by 4 bases and J by 3 bases, and 9 bases separated the two germline ends. This CDR3 comprises 13 residues. The germline gives CDR1 ENHRY, CDR2 SYGVKD. CDR3 in DNA: TGTGCCATCAGTGGAGACTACGAAGAGACCCAGTACTTC. Protein product: CAISGDYEETQYF.

This clonotype was observed a few times. The J gene is TRBJ2-5, the V gene TRBV27; perhaps D is TRBD1 or TRBD2 (5 bases each). This CDR3 is built from 14 residues. Deletions cut 5 bases from V and 6 bases from J, with 16 bases between. CDR1 and CDR2 (germline): MNHEY, SMNVEV (reference sequence). The CDR3 coding sequence is TGTGCCAGCAGTCTCCTGGGGGAGTTGAAGACCCAGTACTTC. It translates to CASSLLGELKTQYF.

The chain has TRBV6-2 or TRBV6-3 and TRBJ2-5; D possibly matches TRBD1 or TRBD2 (6 bases each). This CDR3 is 17 amino acids long. The V end lost 0 bases, the J end lost 5 bases, and 19 bases lay between the germline ends. CDR1 and CDR2 from the germline V gene are MNHEY and SVGEGT. CDR3 sequence reads: CASSYSPRGVALETQYF. The DNA for the CDR3 is TGTGCCAGCAGTTACTCCCCTAGGGGGGTAGCCCTTGAGACCCAGTACTTC.

The V and J genes are TRBV11-2 and TRBJ2-6; 8 positions match TRBD1. V shed 6 bases, J shed 0 bases, and the junction held 13 bases outside the gene matches. The CDR3 runs 19 residues. The germline V gene encodes CDR1 SGHAT and CDR2 FQNNGV. CDR3 DNA: TGTGCCAGCAGTCCCAGAGGAGGGACAGGTAGCTCTGGGGCCAACGTCCTGACTTTC. As protein: CASSPRGGTGSSGANVLTF.

Only a few counts were recorded for this clonotype. This sequence joins TRBV7-9 and TRBJ1-2; a possible D gene is TRBD1 (6 bases). V dropped 1 base and J dropped 1 base, with 16 bases sitting between them. Looked up from germline, CDR1 is SEHNR and CDR2 is FQNEAQ (reference sequence). The CDR3 has 17 residues. In nucleotides, the CDR3 is TGTGCCAGCAGCTTAGTTGTGGGCCAGGGGAGTAACTATGGCTACACCTTC. Translation: CASSLVVGQGSNYGYTF.